The sequence of this T cell receptor beta chain was determined in a study of T-cell reconstitution after alpha-beta-depleted transplantation in children. Preparation of the TCRbeta library was carried out with unique molecular identifiers. TCRdb re-called the PCR reads through MiXCR, storing one row per CDR3 protein. The table includes hundreds of thousands of distinct CDR3 sequences, 10% to 15% detected once. This CDR3 is built from 17 residues. Germline CDR1 reads SGHRS; CDR2 reads YFSETQ. Between the trimmed V and J ends, which lost 0 bases and 4 bases, there was a span of 17 bases. This clonotype was picked up many times.

The sequence derives from a male patient younger than 18 who had a stem cell transplant for acute myeloid leukemia, so the T cells may come from the graft donor. The chain uses TRBV5-1 and TRBJ2-1; perhaps TRBD2 as D (6 bases). Specimen: PBMCs, mostly from graft donor cells, collected 360 days after TCRalphabeta/CD19-depleted stem cell transplant. The CDR3 reads CASSLASGGMSYNEQFF. DNA for the CDR3: TGCGCCAGCAGCTTGGCCTCCGGAGGGATGAGTTACAATGAGCAGTTCTTC.